These T cell receptor beta chains were read from a single sample in a study of blood T cells in healthy people across ages. TCRdb re-derived calls from the 5' RACE reads in MiXCR, one entry per CDR3 protein. The sample includes 580,000 or so distinct CDR3 sequences, around half of them seen just once. Sequences were obtained from blood. The receptors stem from an elderly man in good health. CDR3s include the opening cysteine and the closing phenylalanine or tryptophan.

>TRBV7-2|TRBJ1-6
CASSLAGWGNSPLHF
>TRBV28|TRBJ2-3
CASSPGTSGRKDTQYF
>TRBV7-2|TRBJ1-2
CASSYPDRPNYGYTF
>TRBV2|TRBJ2-4
CASRETGEWQYF
>TRBV6-2/TRBV6-3|TRBJ2-3
CASSYPAGTSGDTQYF
>TRBV3-1|TRBJ1-5
CASSHSGANQPQHF
>TRBV6-2/TRBV6-3|TRBJ2-7
CASTISAGFSYEQYF
>TRBV27|TRBJ1-6
CASSPKLNSPLHF
>TRBV7-2|TRBJ2-1
CASSPGLAAHNEQFF
>TRBV29-1|TRBJ1-2
CSVGARGGRGYTF
>TRBV7-2|TRBJ2-5
CASSLDRRAGQETQYF
>TRBV13|TRBJ2-7
CASSIGLAGTFSYEQYF
>TRBV2|TRBJ2-5
CASSPPVYQETQYF
>TRBV5-1|TRBJ2-1
CASSLIAGRHNEQFF
>TRBV20-1|TRBJ2-7
CSAPVQRVLYF
>TRBV4-1|TRBJ1-2
CASSQDTETGIDGYTF
>TRBV6-1|TRBJ2-1
CASRLGERVTYGNEQFF
>TRBV7-9|TRBJ2-3
CASSLNGGPDTDTQYF
>TRBV6-6|TRBJ2-2
CASSTRPGGSNTGELFF
>TRBV10-3|TRBJ2-7
CAISRDPGLTSYEQYF
>TRBV9|TRBJ1-1
CASSSPERTEAFF
>TRBV5-1|TRBJ2-7
CASSLMDRKNSYEQYF
>TRBV27|-
CASSLVGGAGYEQYF
>TRBV6-5|TRBJ2-3
CASRSFGGSTDTQYF
>TRBV9|TRBJ2-7
CASSPSGTASSYEQYF
>TRBV6-5|-
CASSYTDRGPYEQYF
>TRBV5-1|TRBJ2-5
CASSPTGWETQYF
>TRBV4-1|TRBJ1-1
CASSQGQGDTEAFF